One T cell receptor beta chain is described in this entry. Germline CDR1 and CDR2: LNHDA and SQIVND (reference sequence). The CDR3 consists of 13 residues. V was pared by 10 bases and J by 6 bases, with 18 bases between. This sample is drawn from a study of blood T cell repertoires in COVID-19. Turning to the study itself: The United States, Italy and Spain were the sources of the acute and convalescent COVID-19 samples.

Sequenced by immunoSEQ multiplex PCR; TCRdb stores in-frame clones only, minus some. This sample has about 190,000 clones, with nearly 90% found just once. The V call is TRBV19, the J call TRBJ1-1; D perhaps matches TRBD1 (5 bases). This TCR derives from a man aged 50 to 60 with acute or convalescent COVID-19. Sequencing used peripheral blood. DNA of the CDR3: TGTGCCACTTCGGAGTGGGGGGGTTCTGAAGCTTTCTTT. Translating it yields CATSEWGGSEAFF. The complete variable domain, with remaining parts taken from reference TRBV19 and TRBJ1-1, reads DGGITQSPKYLFRKEGQNVTLSCEQNLNHDAMYWYRQDPGQGLRLIYYSQIVNDFQKGDIAEGYSVSREKKESFPLTVTSAQKNPTAFYLCATSEWGGSEAFFGQGTRLTVV.